This is a list of T cell receptor beta chains from one sample in a study of STAT3 mutations in large granular lymphocyte leukemia. Assay used: immunoSEQ multiplex PCR; TCRdb lists only in-frame clones, some missing. The sample lists approximately 15,000 clones; around 90% were seen once. Sequencing was carried out using peripheral blood mononuclear cells. These receptors all stem from a woman in her forties or fifties with T-cell large granular lymphocyte leukemia. Some clones in this sample may be carry-over from other donors' samples. Both conserved end residues are part of each CDR3. Fields, in order: J gene, clone size, D gene, V gene, CDR3 protein, CDR3 DNA. The D gene is left open where the match is weak. Clone size, where shown, is once, few, many, or a class for clones that have expanded.

TRBJ1-1 NA TRBD1 TRBV30 CAWNRQGGNTEAFF TGTGCCTGGAACCGACAGGGAGGGAACACTGAAGCTTTCTTT
TRBJ2-3 NA NA TRBV18 CASSPTGNTQYF TGTGCCAGCTCTCCTACCGGGAATACGCAGTATTTT
TRBJ1-2 NA TRBD1 TRBV7-2 CASSLGTGVGYTF TGTGCCAGCAGCTTAGGAACAGGGGTGGGCTACACCTTC
TRBJ2-7 NA NA TRBV28 CASSSAAARKYEQYF TGTGCCAGCAGTTCCGCGGCAGCTAGGAAGTACGAGCAGTACTTC
TRBJ1-2 NA TRBD1 TRBV5-1 CASSVRDRGYGYTF TGCGCCAGCAGCGTCCGGGACAGGGGCTATGGCTACACCTTC
TRBJ1-4 NA TRBD1 TRBV7-9 CASSLGQEINEKLFF TGTGCCAGCAGCCTTGGACAGGAGATAAATGAAAAACTGTTTTTT
TRBJ1-1 NA NA TRBV5-1 CASSLSVLGNTEAFF TGCGCCAGCAGCTTGAGTGTATTGGGGAACACTGAAGCTTTCTTT
TRBJ1-2 NA NA TRBV18 CASSPLAQDLYYGYTF TGTGCCAGCTCACCACTAGCACAGGACCTATACTATGGCTACACCTTC
TRBJ2-7 NA TRBD1 TRBV7-3 CASSPQGTGIGEQYF TGTGCCAGCAGCCCCCAAGGGACAGGGATCGGCGAGCAGTACTTC
TRBJ2-7 NA NA TRBV12-5 CASGLVLQGSRYEQYF TGTGCTAGTGGTTTGGTTTTGCAGGGGTCAAGATACGAGCAGTACTTC
TRBJ2-2 NA NA TRBV6-5 CASRGGDMTGELFF TGTGCCAGCAGAGGGGGGGATATGACCGGGGAGCTGTTTTTT
TRBJ2-3 NA TRBD2 TRBV7-9 CASSLMAGATDTQYF TGTGCCAGCAGCTTAATGGCGGGAGCCACAGATACGCAGTATTTT
TRBJ1-5 NA NA TRBV4-3 CASSRTYRAGGNQPQHF TGCGCCAGCAGCCGGACTTACAGGGCAGGGGGCAATCAGCCCCAGCATTTT
TRBJ2-3 NA NA TRBV27 CASSESFESLDTQYF TGTGCCAGCAGTGAAAGCTTCGAGTCGCTGGATACGCAGTATTTT
TRBJ1-1 NA TRBD1 TRBV29-1 CSVVRQGKGTEAFF TGCAGCGTTGTGAGACAGGGGAAAGGCACTGAAGCTTTCTTT
TRBJ2-7 once NA TRBV20-1 CRAAGSHEQYF TGCAGAGCAGCAGGCAGCCACGAGCAGTACTTC
TRBJ1-2 NA NA TRBV19 CASSTGRGYTF TGTGCCAGTAGTACGGGACGGGGCTACACCTTC
TRBJ2-7 NA NA TRBV27 CASSLSIVSYEQYF TGTGCCAGCAGTTTATCAATCGTCTCCTACGAGCAGTACTTC
TRBJ2-7 NA NA TRBV18 CASSAGPRSYEQYF TGTGCCAGCTCGGCGGGACCGCGATCCTACGAGCAGTACTTC
TRBJ1-1 NA TRBD1 TRBV27 CASSRRQGYTEAFF TGTGCCAGCAGCCGCCGACAGGGTTACACTGAAGCTTTCTTT
TRBJ2-7 NA NA TRBV18 CASSPPGLPYEQYF TGTGCCAGCTCACCACCGGGACTCCCCTACGAGCAGTACTTC
TRBJ1-5 NA NA TRBV2 CASSDSNQPQHF TGTGCCAGCAGTGACAGCAATCAGCCCCAGCATTTT
TRBJ2-5 few NA TRBV7-9 CASSLGLGAFQETQYF TGTGCCAGCAGCTTAGGGTTGGGTGCCTTCCAAGAGACCCAGTACTTC
TRBJ2-7 NA TRBD1 TRBV18 CASSQGQGAYEQYF TGTGCCAGCTCACAGGGACAGGGGGCTTACGAGCAGTACTTC
TRBJ1-1 NA NA TRBV29-1 CSVVGQGMNTEAFF TGCAGCGTTGTAGGCCAGGGAATGAACACTGAAGCTTTCTTT
TRBJ1-4 NA NA TRBV5-1 CASREQATNEKLFF TGCGCCAGCAGGGAACAGGCAACTAATGAAAAACTGTTTTTT
TRBJ2-3 NA TRBD1 TRBV7-9 CASSVSVPGQGRDTQYF TGTGCCAGCAGCGTTAGCGTCCCAGGACAGGGGCGGGATACGCAGTATTTT